This T cell receptor beta chain was identified in a study of stem cell transplantation in POMP-related autoinflammatory disease (dated by TCRdb to 2020 to 2023). About the full investigation: The study hypothesis was that defective thymoproteasomes impair MHC class I-dependent CD8+ T-cell differentiation and positive selection, which skews the TRB repertoire. DNA chimerism analysis after transplant demonstrated 100% donor engraftment of neutrophils and platelets for up to one year. High-throughput TRB sequencing assessed how POMP deficiency affects T-cell receptor beta repertoire diversity and CDR3 characteristics. Before transplant, patients showed CD4+ naive T-cell skewing, low CD8+ T-cell proportions, and reduced T-cell cytokine secretion.

Trimming accounts for 3 bases at V and 3 bases at J, while the number of junction bases matched to no gene is 5. Reading the germline V gene gives CDR1 KGHDR and CDR2 SFDVKD. Taken from cysteine to phenylalanine, the CDR3 has 15 residues. Solely the CDR3 DNA is kept, with 45 bases framed from the first base. Points on this clone: What this receptor recognizes is not known. No base qualities exist here, and no much larger clone lies one base off it.

Libraries were made using the immunoSEQ multiplex PCR assay. The original methods were these. Repertoire diversity was quantified with Shannon entropy, accounting for clonal size distribution. The Gini-Simpson index (Simpson_1-D) was used to measure inequality in clonotype distribution. The immuneACCESS repertoire file appears here via TCRdb, limited to in-frame rearrangements. These files lack a portion of the clones; in checked studies, under half of the deficit traces to unresolved V genes, and the cause of the others is not known. V, J and clone size are those of that table, while D and trimming were read from the DNA. The sample table shows over 8,000 clones, and about four fifths are seen once. Together, the top ten hold 4.5% to 5% of the sample. Per the publication, the time point label means: after hematopoietic stem cell transplant. PRAID was characterized by prominent immunodeficiency alongside autoinflammation. Prior to TRB sequencing, T-cell subsets (conventional T cells, CD8+ T cells, regulatory T cells, T follicular helper cells) were sorted.

General conclusions and limits of the study: Across all analyzed T-cell subsets, PRAID patients tended toward lower TRB diversity and higher clonality. The trend toward lower diversity and increased clonality in PRAID patients was statistically significant only for regulatory T cells. The number of unique TRB V-J gene pairings was restricted in PRAID patients.

The specimen was CD4+ T cells from PBMCs, collected after stem cell transplantation. The clonotype comes from a human patient with POMP-related autoinflammation and immune dysregulation (PRAID). Donor T cells from the graft may be present among the T cells after a transplant. This sequence uses TRBV24-1 and TRBJ2-5; TRBD1 matches 8 bases in the middle. The DNA sequence reads TGTGCCACCAGTGATCGGGGACAGGCCAAAGAGACCCAGTACTTC. Translated, this gives CATSDRGQAKETQYF.